This is a list of T cell receptor beta chains from one sample in a study of blood T cells in healthy people across ages. TCRdb independently ran MiXCR on the 5' RACE reads; one entry per CDR3 protein. The table has about 800,000 distinct CDR3 sequences, about half seen once. Sequencing was carried out using blood. These receptors were taken from a man older than 75 in good health. Each CDR3 is given with its conserved first and last residue. The D gene is left open where the match is weak. Clone size is stated in some rows and not others, as once, few, many or a class when expanded.

D,V,J,length,size,DNA,CDR3
.,TRBV20-1,TRBJ2-1,14,.,TGCAGTGCCCCCGCGGGTATTGGCTACAATGAGCAGTTCTTC,CSAPAGIGYNEQFF
TRBD1,TRBV20-1,TRBJ2-5,12,.,TGCAGTGCAGCAGGGGGCAAGGAGACCCAGTACTTC,CSAAGGKETQYF
.,TRBV9,TRBJ2-3,13,many,TGTGCCAGCAGCCCGCGGATGGTAGATACGCAGTATTTT,CASSPRMVDTQYF
.,TRBV7-3,TRBJ2-3,14,few,TGTGCCAGCAGCTTAAGGATGGAGGGGAGTACGCAGTATTTT,CASSLRMEGSTQYF
TRBD2,TRBV20-1,TRBJ2-7,14,.,TGCAGTGCACCGGGACTAGCGGGAGCTTACGAGCAGTACTTC,CSAPGLAGAYEQYF
TRBD2,TRBV9,TRBJ2-7,15,.,TGTGCCAGCAGCGTAGAGGGCGGGAGGGCCTACGAGCAGTACTTC,CASSVEGGRAYEQYF
.,TRBV7-3,TRBJ2-3,13,few,TGTGCCAGCAGCGTAAATTCCCCAGATACGCAGTATTTT,CASSVNSPDTQYF
TRBD2,TRBV6-2/TRBV6-3,TRBJ2-1,15,.,TGTGCCAGCAGGGAACGCGGGAGCCCCAACAATGAGCAGTTCTTC,CASRERGSPNNEQFF
.,TRBV7-2,TRBJ2-2,15,.,TGTGCCAGACCTACCGGGGGGCAGAACACCGGGGAGCTGTTTTTT,CARPTGGQNTGELFF
.,TRBV20-1,TRBJ1-6,14,.,TGCAGTGCTAGAGACTACGGGGGGGCGGGTCCCCTCCACTTT,CSARDYGGAGPLHF
TRBD1,TRBV5-6,TRBJ1-1,15,few,TGTGCCAGCAGAGGGACAGGGCGGGGGAACACTGAAGCTTTCTTT,CASRGTGRGNTEAFF
TRBD2,TRBV28,TRBJ2-1,17,once,TGTGCCAGCAGTTTCGGGACTAGCGGGGGGAGGGACAATGAGCAGTTCTTC,CASSFGTSGGRDNEQFF
.,TRBV7-6,TRBJ1-5,13,few,TGTGCCAGCAGCTTAGGGCTGAGCCAGCCCCAGCATTTT,CASSLGLSQPQHF
.,TRBV28,TRBJ2-7,17,.,TGTGCCAGCGGGTACTTTGTGGGGGACACGGCTTCCTACGAGCAGTACTTC,CASGYFVGDTASYEQYF
TRBD2,TRBV20-1,TRBJ2-5,16,few,TGCAGTGCTAGAGGGGGGGCTAGCGGGAGGCAAGAGACCCAGTACTTC,CSARGGASGRQETQYF
TRBD1,TRBV10-3,TRBJ2-4,13,.,TGTGCCATCACTAGGACGACAGGGCACATTCAGTACTTC,CAITRTTGHIQYF
TRBD2,TRBV20-1,TRBJ2-7,14,.,TGCAGTGCTACAAGGACTAGCGGGTTCTACGAGCAGTACTTC,CSATRTSGFYEQYF
TRBD1,TRBV7-8,TRBJ2-7,15,.,TGTGCCTGCAGCCGACAGGGGGCTTCGGTCAACGAGCAGTACTTC,CACSRQGASVNEQYF
TRBD1,TRBV27,TRBJ2-5,13,.,TGTGCCAGCAGTTTGGATACAGGGGCGCGGAAGTACTTC,CASSLDTGARKYF
.,TRBV18,TRBJ2-1,15,.,TGTGCCAGCTCACCACCGGGACGGCGGTACAATGAGCAGTTCTTC,CASSPPGRRYNEQFF
TRBD1,TRBV2,TRBJ1-4,14,.,TGTGCCAGCAGCGGGGACAGGAATAATGAAAAACTGTTTTTT,CASSGDRNNEKLFF
.,TRBV20-1,TRBJ2-6,14,.,TGCAGTGCTAGTTTCAGCTCTGGGGCCAACGTCCTGACTTTC,CSASFSSGANVLTF
.,TRBV20-1,TRBJ2-7,14,.,TGCAGTGCTAGAGACCCACAGACCTCCTACGAGCAGTACTTC,CSARDPQTSYEQYF
.,TRBV2,TRBJ2-1,14,.,TGTGCCAGCAGCGCGGGACCCCCCTACAATGAGCAGTTCTTC,CASSAGPPYNEQFF
TRBD2,TRBV12-3/TRBV12-4,TRBJ2-7,12,.,TGTGCCACCCAAGCGGGGTACAATGAGCAGTACTTC,CATQAGYNEQYF
.,TRBV29-1,TRBJ2-6,13,.,TGCAGCGTCATTAACTCTGGGGCCAACGTCCTGACTTTC,CSVINSGANVLTF
TRBD2,TRBV7-6,TRBJ2-7,21,once,TGTACCAGCAGCTTAGTTACGGTAGGGACTAGCGGGAGCGTTTACTACAATGAGCAGTACTTC,CTSSLVTVGTSGSVYYNEQYF
.,TRBV28,TRBJ1-6,13,.,TGTGCCAGCAGGAGTTTCGGGAAATCACCCCTCCACTTT,CASRSFGKSPLHF
.,TRBV15,TRBJ2-7,13,.,TGTGCCACCAGCAGCGATCGCACACTAGAGCAGTACTTC,CATSSDRTLEQYF
TRBD1,TRBV7-2,TRBJ1-2,13,.,TGTGCCAGCGGCCTGGGACAGGGCATCGGCCACACCTTC,CASGLGQGIGHTF
TRBD2,TRBV20-1,TRBJ2-1,16,.,TGCAGTGCTAGAGATCTGCTAGCGGGCGCCTACAATGAGCAGTTCTTC,CSARDLLAGAYNEQFF
.,TRBV20-1,TRBJ1-1,13,.,TGCAGTGCTAGAGGACAGCGAAGCTCTGAAGCTTTCTTT,CSARGQRSSEAFF
TRBD2,TRBV10-1,TRBJ2-1,16,.,TGCGCCAGCAGTGAAGGAGCGGGGCGTTCCTACAATGAGCAGTTCTTC,CASSEGAGRSYNEQFF
.,TRBV12-3/TRBV12-4,TRBJ2-7,14,few,TGTGCCAGCAGTTTTGGACCAGCCTACGAGGAGCAGTACTTC,CASSFGPAYEEQYF
TRBD2,TRBV14,TRBJ2-5,17,once,TGTGCCAGCAGCCAAGGGTTATCTAGCGGACCAAGAGAGACCCAGTACTTC,CASSQGLSSGPRETQYF
.,TRBV3-1,TRBJ1-5,16,few,TGTGCCAGCAGCCAAGAGGGGGTGGGTGGCAATCAGCCCCAGCATTTT,CASSQEGVGGNQPQHF
TRBD1,TRBV19,TRBJ2-4,11,few,TGTGCCAGTAGCGACAGGGACATTCAGTACTTC,CASSDRDIQYF
.,TRBV20-1,TRBJ2-1,16,.,TGCAGTGCTAGAGATCAGGGTACGGGACTCTACAATGAGCAGTTCTTC,CSARDQGTGLYNEQFF
TRBD1,TRBV5-1,TRBJ2-1,16,few,TGCGCCAGCAGCTTGGGATCGAGGGACAGGGTCGGTGAGCAGTTCTTC,CASSLGSRDRVGEQFF
.,TRBV7-9,TRBJ1-1,12,.,TGTGCCAGCAGCGCCACAGGGAGCTCGGCTTTCTTT,CASSATGSSAFF
TRBD1,TRBV29-1,TRBJ1-2,14,.,TGCAGCGTCACCGGGACAGGGGCGGTCGATGGCTACACCTTC,CSVTGTGAVDGYTF
TRBD1,TRBV4-2,TRBJ2-4,16,.,TGTGCCAGCAGCCAAGAACGGACAGGGGTAAAAAACATTCAGTACTTC,CASSQERTGVKNIQYF
TRBD2,TRBV20-1,TRBJ2-5,19,few,TGCAGTGCTGAGCCGACTGACACGGGGACTAGCGGGAGTTTGGAGACCCAGTACTTC,CSAEPTDTGTSGSLETQYF
TRBD2,TRBV10-3,TRBJ2-7,15,.,TGTGCCATCAGACCCGGGACTAGCGGGGTTTACGAGCAGTACTTC,CAIRPGTSGVYEQYF
.,TRBV11-3,TRBJ2-1,14,.,TGTGCCAGCAGCCCGTTTCGCAGCTCCAATGAGCAGTTCTTC,CASSPFRSSNEQFF
TRBD2,TRBV9,TRBJ2-3,15,.,TGTGCCAGCAGCGTAGCTGCGGGAGTGTCAGATACGCAGTATTTT,CASSVAAGVSDTQYF
.,TRBV5-1,TRBJ1-2,14,.,TGCGCCAGCAGCTTAACGGAGGAGCATTATGGCTACACCTTC,CASSLTEEHYGYTF
.,TRBV5-1,TRBJ2-3,15,many,TGCGCCAGCAGCTTGGAGGGTCATTTGAAAGATACGCAGTATTTT,CASSLEGHLKDTQYF
.,TRBV10-3,TRBJ1-6,13,.,TGTGCCATCAGTGAGAGGGAGGATTCACCCCTCCACTTT,CAISEREDSPLHF
.,TRBV4-2,TRBJ2-7,14,many,TGTGCCAGCAGCCAGGGGGGGACAAGTTACGAGCAGTACTTC,CASSQGGTSYEQYF
.,TRBV20-1,TRBJ2-3,15,.,TGCAGTGCTAGAGATGATCAGGACGCCACAGATACGCAGTATTTT,CSARDDQDATDTQYF
TRBD1,TRBV29-1,TRBJ2-7,12,.,TGCAGCGTTCGGGACAGGGGAGGCGAGCAGTACTTC,CSVRDRGGEQYF
TRBD1,TRBV20-1,TRBJ1-4,15,.,TGCAGTGCTAGATCAGGGGGGAGCCGAGGAGAAAAACTGTTTTTT,CSARSGGSRGEKLFF
.,TRBV9,TRBJ1-5,16,.,TGTGCCAGCAGCGTAGGAGGTGGAGGGGACAATCAGCCCCAGCATTTT,CASSVGGGGDNQPQHF
.,TRBV20-1,TRBJ2-1,15,.,TGCAGTGCTAGAGATCCGGGGACTCCGGGGGATGAGCAGTTCTTC,CSARDPGTPGDEQFF
.,TRBV28,TRBJ2-1,16,.,TGTGCCGGCGGACGAGTGCTGCTAGCGACTTCCAATGAGCAGTTCTTC,CAGGRVLLATSNEQFF
.,TRBV6-2/TRBV6-3,TRBJ2-1,12,.,TGTGCCAGCAGTCCGCCGGTGGCGGGGCAGTTCTTC,CASSPPVAGQFF
.,TRBV27,TRBJ1-1,14,.,TGTGCCAGCAGTTTTATTCCCCTTATGAATGAAGCTTTCTTT,CASSFIPLMNEAFF
TRBD2,TRBV28,TRBJ2-7,13,.,TGTGCCAGCAACCTAGCGGCCCTCGACGAGCAGTACTTC,CASNLAALDEQYF